The 10 T cell receptor beta chains below were found in one sample sequenced in a study of cytomegalovirus exposure and HLA in healthy donors. The PCR was carried out with 60 Vbeta primers and 13 Jbeta primers. Repertoires were generated with immunoSEQ multiplex PCR, while TCRdb's copy carries only in-frame clones and drops some. Of some 160,000 clones in the sample, 77% were seen once. What was sequenced was PBMCs. These receptors all come from a woman in her 30s in good health and CMV-seronegative.

The chain carries TRBV6-1 and TRBJ2-1; tentative D call: TRBD2 (6 bases). The V gene lost 5 bases and the J gene lost 12 bases, with 17 bases spanning the gap. Germline V CDR1 and CDR2: MNHNS, SASEGT. This CDR3 spans 13 amino acids. The CDR3, as DNA: TGTGCCAGCAGTCAACGTACATCCGGGGGGCAGTTCTTC. Its protein product is CASSQRTSGGQFF.

The rearrangement joins TRBV4-3 to TRBJ2-3; 15 nucleotides align to TRBD2. The V gene's germline CDR1 is LGHNA and CDR2 YSLEER. This CDR3 region has 17 residues. V lost 5 bases and J lost 4; bases outside the gene matches: 7. The CDR3 region is CASSFRTSGRGADTQYF. Written as DNA, the CDR3 is TGCGCCAGCAGCTTCCGGACTAGCGGGAGGGGCGCAGATACGCAGTATTTT.

This sequence joins TRBV19 and TRBJ1-2; 9 nucleotides line up with TRBD1. The length of the CDR3 is 15 residues. Trimming took 3 bases from V and 6 from J; bases not matched to a gene: 8. Looked up from germline, CDR1 is LNHDA and CDR2 is SQIVND (reference sequence). Written as DNA, the CDR3 is TGTGCCAGTAGTATCAACAGGGGGCTTACCCATGGCTACACCTTC. Its protein is CASSINRGLTHGYTF. The complete variable domain, with remaining parts taken from reference TRBV19 and TRBJ1-2, reads DGGITQSPKYLFRKEGQNVTLSCEQNLNHDAMYWYRQDPGQGLRLIYYSQIVNDFQKGDIAEGYSVSREKKESFPLTVTSAQKNPTAFYLCASSINRGLTHGYTFGSGTRLTVV.

This chain joins TRBV5-1 and TRBJ1-1, with TRBD1 as a possible D gene (5 bases). The V end lost 1 base, the J end lost 4 bases, and 11 bases lay between the germline ends. The CDR3 contains 14 residues. The germline V gene encodes CDR1 SGHRS and CDR2 YFSETQ. The CDR3 spells CASSLSTQGTEAFF. CDR3 in DNA: TGCGCCAGCAGCTTGAGCACCCAGGGCACTGAAGCTTTCTTT.

The chain is built from TRBV5-4 and TRBJ1-5; no firm D call. The germline V gene has CDR1 SGHNT and CDR2 YYREEE (reference sequence). Trimming removed 2 bases at V and 5 bases at J, with 5 bases between. This CDR3 has 12 residues. The CDR3 region has the DNA TGTGCCAGCAGCTTTCGGGATCAGCCCCAGCATTTT. It encodes CASSFRDQPQHF.

The genes are TRBV7-2 and TRBJ1-2; the D is unclear. Per germline, CDR1 SGHTA and CDR2 FQGNSA. The CDR3 covers 13 residues. The V gene lost 0 bases and the J gene lost 7 bases, with 9 bases spanning the gap. The DNA of the CDR3 is TGTGCCAGCAGCTTAGCGGCTCAGCGTGGCTACACCTTC. Its protein is CASSLAAQRGYTF.

The J gene is TRBJ1-5, the V gene TRBV28; D perhaps matches TRBD1 (5 bases). V shed 2 bases and J shed 7 bases, with 12 bases lying between them. The CDR3 consists of 14 residues. The germline CDR1 and CDR2 sequences are MDHEN and SYDVKM. The CDR3 nucleotides are TGTGCCAGCAGTTTAGGACGGGGGAGACAGCCCCAGCATTTT. Amino acids: CASSLGRGRQPQHF. The complete variable domain, with remaining parts taken from reference TRBV28 and TRBJ1-5, reads DVKVTQSSRYLVKRTGEKVFLECVQDMDHENMFWYRQDPGLGLRLIYFSYDVKMKEKGDIPEGYSVSREKKERFSLILESASTNQTSMYLCASSLGRGRQPQHFGDGTRLSIL.

The CDR3: CASRTGTGLTEAFF. The CDR3 nucleotides read TGTGCCAGCCGGACCGGGACAGGGTTAACTGAAGCTTTCTTT. The V gene is TRBV19, the J gene TRBJ1-1; 9 bases agree with TRBD1. The CDR3 runs to 14 residues. Germline V gives CDR1 LNHDA, CDR2 SQIVND (reference sequence). The V gene end was trimmed by 9 bases and the J gene end by 5 bases; junction bases not matched to a gene: 10.

This chain joins TRBV21-1 and TRBJ1-1; the DNA was not used to check the table's D call, TRBD1. TRBV21-1 is a documented pseudogene. The CDR3 consists of 13 residues. This CDR3 reads CASSTSKGTEAFF. As DNA, the CDR3 is TGTGCCAGCAGCACTTCCAAGGGGACTGAAGCTTTCTTT.

This clone showed up just once. This chain connects TRBV12-5 to TRBJ2-1; no clear D gene. With 1 base removed from V and 4 bases from J, the gap between germline ends came to 11 bases. CDR3 length equals 15 residues. Germline assignment: CDR1 LGHNT and CDR2 FRNRAP. The DNA for the CDR3 is TGTGCTAGTGGTTTGGGGTCTCGGAGTTACAATGAGCAGTTCTTC. This gives the protein CASGLGSRSYNEQFF.